The 14 T cell receptor beta chains below come from one sample, sequenced in a study of shared clonotypes between healthy human individuals. Data came from immunoSEQ multiplex PCR; TCRdb stores just in-frame clones and leaves some out. The repertoire has over a million clones, approximately 78% of them found once; the top ten carry approximately 0.52%. Sequencing used memory CD4+ T cells from PBMCs. Subset defined: CD45RA-negative fraction. The receptors derive from a man between 18 and 35 years old in good health. Some clones in this sample may be carry-over from other donors' samples.

The chain carries TRBV5-1 and TRBJ2-2, with TRBD1 identical over 9 bases. Germline V CDR1 and CDR2: SGHRS, YFSETQ. J lost 3 bases, V lost 0 bases, and 3 bases had no gene match. The CDR3 loop spans 16 amino acids. The CDR3 sequence is CASSLDGTGYTGELFF. CDR3 sequence (DNA): TGCGCCAGCAGCTTGGATGGGACAGGGTACACCGGGGAGCTGTTTTTT.

The chain is built from TRBV7-9 and TRBJ2-7; perhaps TRBD2 as D (6 bases). Germline loops: CDR1 SEHNR, CDR2 FQNEAQ (reference sequence). This CDR3 has 16 residues. Between the trimmed V and J ends, which lost 7 bases and 0 bases, there was a span of 19 bases. The CDR3 nucleotides are TGTGCCAGCACCAAAGGGGCGGGGCAGAACTCCTACGAGCAGTACTTC. Translation: CASTKGAGQNSYEQYF.

The chain carries TRBV7-8 and TRBJ1-5; D unresolved. The CDR3 runs 16 residues. Per the germline V gene, CDR1 is SGHVS and CDR2 is FQNEAQ. Trimming took off 3 bases at V and 1 base at J, with 13 bases between the two ends. Here the CDR3 DNA reads TGTGCCAGCAGCTTCCGATCGGCACGGAGCAATCAGCCCCAGCATTTT. Translating gives CASSFRSARSNQPQHF.

The V call is TRBV10-3, the J call TRBJ2-2; 8 nucleotides match TRBD2. Trimming removed 2 bases from V and 11 bases from J; junction bases left unmatched: 4. CDR3 length: 13 residues. Germline CDR1 ENHRY, CDR2 SYGVKD. As DNA, the CDR3 is TGTGCCATCAGTGAGACCGGACTAGCAGAGCTGTTTTTT. This sequence encodes CAISETGLAELFF.

The chain employs TRBV28 and TRBJ1-2; 8 bases agree with TRBD1. Unmatched junction bases numbered 8, after V lost 4 bases and J lost 4 bases. Germline CDR1 and CDR2: MDHEN and SYDVKM. There are 15 residues in the CDR3. The CDR3 DNA sequence: TGTGCCAGCAGTTGGTCGGACAGGGTCGGCTATGGCTACACCTTC. Protein product: CASSWSDRVGYGYTF.

This clone was found a few times. The genes are TRBV2 and TRBJ1-2; TRBD1 aligns across 10 bases. V lost 5 bases to trimming and J lost 4 bases; unmatched junction nucleotides: 7. Germline V lookup: CDR1 SNHLY, CDR2 FYNNEI. This CDR3 is 15 amino acids long. CDR3 region: CASSMDRGYAYGYTF. CDR3 bases: TGTGCCAGCAGTATGGACAGGGGGTATGCCTATGGCTACACCTTC.

The rearrangement joins TRBV25-1 to TRBJ2-7, with 7 bases lining up with TRBD1. The trim removed 3 bases at V and 1 base at J, leaving 6 bases unmatched. The CDR3 runs 15 residues. Germline V CDR1 and CDR2: MGHDK, SYGVNS. CDR3 DNA: TGTGCCAGCAGTGATTCGGGACAGCCTTCCTACGAGCAGTACTTC. This codes for CASSDSGQPSYEQYF.

This clone was found a few times. J is TRBJ1-5 and V is TRBV10-2; D call uncertain. Trimming cost V 5 bases and J 4 bases, with 12 bases left between them. Germline V gene lookup returns CDR1 WSHSY and CDR2 SAAADI. CDR3 length: 14 residues. The CDR3 reads CASSQKNSNQPQHF. The DNA for the CDR3 is TGCGCCAGCAGTCAGAAGAACTCGAATCAGCCCCAGCATTTT.

The chain combines TRBV7-6 with TRBJ2-2; a possible D gene is TRBD2 (7 bases). Germline CDR1 is SGHVS and CDR2 is FNYEAQ. CDR3 size: 16 residues. Trimming removed 5 bases from V and 6 bases from J, with 19 bases in between. The CDR3 here is CASSPRRGRASGELFF. CDR3 DNA: TGTGCCAGCAGCCCCCGTAGGGGGAGGGCCTCCGGGGAGCTGTTTTTT.

This clone was seen a single time. V and J are TRBV30 and TRBJ2-5; 7 bases are shared with TRBD1. Per the germline V gene, CDR1 is GTSNPN and CDR2 is SVGIG (reference sequence). Trimming cost V 6 bases and J 5 bases; bases outside gene matches: 12. The CDR3 has 14 amino acids. Here the CDR3 reads CACTLGTVGETQYF. Written as DNA, the CDR3 is TGTGCCTGTACACTTGGGACAGTAGGTGAGACCCAGTACTTC. The whole variable domain, remainder taken from reference TRBV30 and TRBJ2-5, is SQTIHQWPATLVQPVGSPLSLECTVEGTSNPNLYWYRQAAGRGLQLLFYSVGIGQISSEVPQNLSASRPQDRQFILSSKKLLLSDSGFYLCACTLGTVGETQYFGPGTRLLVL.

Only a few counts were recorded for this clone. The gene calls are TRBV18 and TRBJ2-2; TRBD2 might be the D (5 bases). The CDR3 sequence is 12 residues long. The germline V gene encodes CDR1 KGHSH and CDR2 LQKENI. V gave up 6 bases and J gave up 7 bases, with 9 bases separating them. The CDR3 region is CASSLRDGELFF. The CDR3 DNA follows: TGTGCCAGCTCTCTTCGGGACGGGGAGCTGTTTTTT.

The genes are TRBV11-2 and TRBJ2-7; D remains unclear. Germline CDR1 SGHAT, CDR2 FQNNGV. V lost 5 bases and J 2 bases, leaving 7 bases between the germline ends. There are 12 residues in the CDR3. The CDR3 here is CASSPQTYEQYF. CDR3 sequence (DNA): TGTGCCAGCAGCCCCCAGACCTACGAGCAGTACTTC.

The chain has TRBV7-2 and TRBJ2-5; maybe TRBD2 (6 bases). The CDR3 covers 14 residues. In germline, CDR1 is SGHTA, CDR2 FQGNSA. V was clipped by 3 bases and J by 6 bases, with 14 bases between them. DNA for the CDR3: TGTGCCAGCAGCTTGGGTGGCGGGGCAAAGACCCAGTACTTC. Its protein is CASSLGGGAKTQYF.

This sequence joins TRBV5-1 and TRBJ2-3, with D perhaps TRBD1 (7 bases). Trimming took off 4 bases at V and 6 bases at J, with 15 bases between the two ends. CDR3 size: 14 residues. Germline V gene sequence: CDR1 SGHRS, CDR2 YFSETQ. The CDR3 sequence is CASSLGGQRDTQYF. In nucleotides, the CDR3 is TGCGCCAGCAGCCTGGGGGGACAGAGGGATACGCAGTATTTT.